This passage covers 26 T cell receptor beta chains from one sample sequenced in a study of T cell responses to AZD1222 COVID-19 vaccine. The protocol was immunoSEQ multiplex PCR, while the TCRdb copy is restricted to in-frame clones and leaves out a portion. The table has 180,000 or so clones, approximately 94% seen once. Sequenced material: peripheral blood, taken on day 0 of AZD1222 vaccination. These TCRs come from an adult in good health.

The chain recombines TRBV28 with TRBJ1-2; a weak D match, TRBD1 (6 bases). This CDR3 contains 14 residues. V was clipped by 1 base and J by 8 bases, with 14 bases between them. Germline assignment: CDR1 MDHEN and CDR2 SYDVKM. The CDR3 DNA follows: TGTGCCAGCAGTTTATTGGACAGTGCTTACGGCTACACCTTC. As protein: CASSLLDSAYGYTF.

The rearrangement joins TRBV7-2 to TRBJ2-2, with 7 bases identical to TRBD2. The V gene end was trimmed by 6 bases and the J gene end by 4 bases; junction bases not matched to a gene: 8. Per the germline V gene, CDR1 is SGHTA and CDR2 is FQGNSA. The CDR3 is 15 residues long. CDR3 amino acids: CASRREGRGTGELFF. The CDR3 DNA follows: TGTGCCAGCAGGAGGGAGGGTAGGGGCACCGGGGAGCTGTTTTTT.

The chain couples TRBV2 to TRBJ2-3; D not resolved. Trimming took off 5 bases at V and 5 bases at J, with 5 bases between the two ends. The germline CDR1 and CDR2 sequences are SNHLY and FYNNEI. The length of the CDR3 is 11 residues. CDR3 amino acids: CASSLLDTQYF. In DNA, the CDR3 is TGTGCCAGCAGTCTTTTAGATACGCAGTATTTT.

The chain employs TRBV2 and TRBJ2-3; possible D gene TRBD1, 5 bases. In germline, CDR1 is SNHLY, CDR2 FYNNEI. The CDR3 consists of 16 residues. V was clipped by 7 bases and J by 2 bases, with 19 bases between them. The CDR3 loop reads CASIPLPVDTTDTQYF. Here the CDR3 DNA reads TGTGCCAGCATCCCCCTCCCGGTGGACACCACAGATACGCAGTATTTT.

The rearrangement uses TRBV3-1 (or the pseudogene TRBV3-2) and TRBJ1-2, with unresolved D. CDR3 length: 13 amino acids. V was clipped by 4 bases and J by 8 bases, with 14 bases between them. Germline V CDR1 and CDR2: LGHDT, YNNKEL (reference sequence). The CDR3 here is CASSLLAVGGYTF. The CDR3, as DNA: TGTGCCAGCAGCCTTTTGGCGGTTGGGGGCTACACCTTC.

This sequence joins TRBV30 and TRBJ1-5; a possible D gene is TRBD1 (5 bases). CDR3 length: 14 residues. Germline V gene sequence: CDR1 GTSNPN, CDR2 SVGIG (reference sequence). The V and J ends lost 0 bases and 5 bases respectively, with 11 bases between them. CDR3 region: CAWSVSQGYQPQHF. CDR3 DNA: TGTGCCTGGAGTGTTTCTCAGGGCTATCAGCCCCAGCATTTT.

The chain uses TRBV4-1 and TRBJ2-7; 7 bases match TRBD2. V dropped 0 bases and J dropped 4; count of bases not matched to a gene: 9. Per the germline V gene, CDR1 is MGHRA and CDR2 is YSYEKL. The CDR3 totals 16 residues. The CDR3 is CASSQDRASGSYEQYF. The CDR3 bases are TGCGCCAGCAGCCAAGATAGGGCTAGCGGATCATACGAGCAGTACTTC.

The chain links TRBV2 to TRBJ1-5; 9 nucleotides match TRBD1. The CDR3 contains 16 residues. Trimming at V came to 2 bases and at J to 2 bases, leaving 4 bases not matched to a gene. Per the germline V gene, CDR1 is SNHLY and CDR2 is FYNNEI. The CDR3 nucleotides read TGTGCCAGCAGTGAAACTACAGGGGGCGGCAATCAGCCCCAGCATTTT. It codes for CASSETTGGGNQPQHF.

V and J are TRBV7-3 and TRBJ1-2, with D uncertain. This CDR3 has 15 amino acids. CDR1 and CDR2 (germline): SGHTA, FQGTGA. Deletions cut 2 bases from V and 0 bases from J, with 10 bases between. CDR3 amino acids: CASSLYKGTNYGYTF. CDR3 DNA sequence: TGTGCCAGCAGCTTATATAAGGGAACTAACTATGGCTACACCTTC.

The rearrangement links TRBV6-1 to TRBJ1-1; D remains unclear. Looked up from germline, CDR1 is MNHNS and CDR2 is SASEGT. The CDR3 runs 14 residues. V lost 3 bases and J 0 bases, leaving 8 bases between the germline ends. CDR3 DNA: TGTGCCAGCAGTGAGGCTTTCATGAACACTGAAGCTTTCTTT. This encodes CASSEAFMNTEAFF.

CDR3 nucleotide sequence: TGCGCCAGAACTGCAGCCGGGACGGCACCCTATGGCTACACCTTC. This gives the protein CARTAAGTAPYGYTF. This chain joins TRBV10-2 and TRBJ1-2, with a weak D call TRBD1 (5 bases). The germline V and J ends were trimmed by 9 bases and 4 bases, with 21 bases remaining between them. CDR1 and CDR2 (germline): WSHSY, SAAADI. The CDR3 runs 15 residues.

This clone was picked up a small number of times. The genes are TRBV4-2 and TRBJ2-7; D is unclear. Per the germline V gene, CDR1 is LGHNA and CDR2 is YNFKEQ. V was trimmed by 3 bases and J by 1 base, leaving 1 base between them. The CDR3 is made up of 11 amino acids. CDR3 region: CASSQSYEQYF. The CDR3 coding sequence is TGTGCCAGCAGCCAGTCCTACGAGCAGTACTTC.

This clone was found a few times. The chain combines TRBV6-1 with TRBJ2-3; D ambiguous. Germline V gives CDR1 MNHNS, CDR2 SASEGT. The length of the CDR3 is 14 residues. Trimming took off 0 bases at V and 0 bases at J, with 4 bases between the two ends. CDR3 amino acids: CASSEAPSTDTQYF. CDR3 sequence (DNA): TGTGCCAGCAGTGAAGCGCCTAGCACAGATACGCAGTATTTT.

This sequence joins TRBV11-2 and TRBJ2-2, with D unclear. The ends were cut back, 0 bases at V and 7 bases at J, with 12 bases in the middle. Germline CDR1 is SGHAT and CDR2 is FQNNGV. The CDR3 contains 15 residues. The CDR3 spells CASSLDHSLGGELFF. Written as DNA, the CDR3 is TGTGCCAGCAGCTTAGATCATAGCCTTGGCGGGGAGCTGTTTTTT. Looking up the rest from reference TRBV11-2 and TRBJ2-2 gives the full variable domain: EAGVAQSPRYKIIEKRQSVAFWCNPISGHATLYWYQQILGQGPKLLIQFQNNGVVDDSQLPKDRFSAERLKGVDSTLKIQPAKLEDSAVYLCASSLDHSLGGELFFGEGSRLTVL.

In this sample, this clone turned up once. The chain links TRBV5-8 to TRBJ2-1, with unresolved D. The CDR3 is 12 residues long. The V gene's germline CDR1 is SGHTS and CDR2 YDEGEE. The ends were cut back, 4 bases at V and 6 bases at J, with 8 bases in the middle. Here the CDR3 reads CASSGFGNEQFF. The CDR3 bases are TGTGCCAGCAGCGGGTTTGGCAATGAGCAGTTCTTC.

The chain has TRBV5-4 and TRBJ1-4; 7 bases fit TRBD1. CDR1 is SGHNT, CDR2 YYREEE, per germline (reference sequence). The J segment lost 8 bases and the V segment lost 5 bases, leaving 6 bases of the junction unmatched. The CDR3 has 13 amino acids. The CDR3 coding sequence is TGTGCCAGCAGTTCAGGGGGGGACGAAAAACTGTTTTTT. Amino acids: CASSSGGDEKLFF.

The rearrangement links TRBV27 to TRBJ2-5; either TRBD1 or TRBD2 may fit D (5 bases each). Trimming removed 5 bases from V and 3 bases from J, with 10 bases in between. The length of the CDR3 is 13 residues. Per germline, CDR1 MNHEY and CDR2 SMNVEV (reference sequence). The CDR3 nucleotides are TGTGCCAGCAGTCCAGGGACGGAAGAGACCCAGTACTTC. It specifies CASSPGTEETQYF.

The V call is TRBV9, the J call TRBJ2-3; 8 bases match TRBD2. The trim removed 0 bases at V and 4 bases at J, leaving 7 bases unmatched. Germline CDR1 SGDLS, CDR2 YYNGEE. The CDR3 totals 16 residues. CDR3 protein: CASSVATSGSPDTQYF. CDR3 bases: TGTGCCAGCAGCGTAGCTACGAGCGGGAGTCCAGATACGCAGTATTTT.

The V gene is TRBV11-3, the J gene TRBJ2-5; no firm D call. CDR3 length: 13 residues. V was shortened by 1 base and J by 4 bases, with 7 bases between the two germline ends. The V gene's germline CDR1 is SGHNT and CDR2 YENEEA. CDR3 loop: CASSLGGRETQYF. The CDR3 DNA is TGTGCCAGCAGCTTAGGTGGGCGAGAGACCCAGTACTTC.

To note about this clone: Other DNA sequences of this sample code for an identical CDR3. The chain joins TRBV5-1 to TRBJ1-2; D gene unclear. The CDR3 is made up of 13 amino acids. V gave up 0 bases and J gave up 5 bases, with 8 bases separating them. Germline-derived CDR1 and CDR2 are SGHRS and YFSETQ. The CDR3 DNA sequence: TGCGCCAGCAGCTTGGCCGGGGAATATGGCTACACCTTC. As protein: CASSLAGEYGYTF.

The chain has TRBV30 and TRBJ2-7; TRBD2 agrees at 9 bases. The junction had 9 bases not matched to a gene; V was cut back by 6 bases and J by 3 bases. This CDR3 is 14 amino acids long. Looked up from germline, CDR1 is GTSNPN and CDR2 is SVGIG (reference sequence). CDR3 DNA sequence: TGTGCCTGTGCGGGACTAGCAGATAACTACGAGCAGTACTTC. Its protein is CACAGLADNYEQYF.

CDR3 sequence reads: CASSLGLAGGETQYF. DNA of the CDR3: TGTGCCAGCAGCTTGGGACTAGCGGGAGGAGAGACCCAGTACTTC. The chain carries TRBV5-4 and TRBJ2-5, with 13 bases fitting TRBD2. This CDR3 has 15 residues. Trimming took 0 bases from V and 4 from J; bases not matched to a gene: 0. CDR1 and CDR2 (germline): SGHNT, YYREEE (reference sequence).

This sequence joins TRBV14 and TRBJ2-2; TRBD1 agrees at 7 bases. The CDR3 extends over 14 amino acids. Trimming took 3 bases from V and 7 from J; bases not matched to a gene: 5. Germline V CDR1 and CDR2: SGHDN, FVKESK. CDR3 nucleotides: TGTGCCAGCAGCCATACAGGGGTTCACGGGGAGCTGTTTTTT. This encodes CASSHTGVHGELFF.

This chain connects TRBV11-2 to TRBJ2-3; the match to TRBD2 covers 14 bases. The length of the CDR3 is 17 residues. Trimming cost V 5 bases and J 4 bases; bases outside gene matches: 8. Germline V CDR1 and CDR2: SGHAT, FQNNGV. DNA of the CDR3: TGTGCCAGCAGCCCTGGGACTAGCGGGAGTGTCGCAGATACGCAGTATTTT. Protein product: CASSPGTSGSVADTQYF.

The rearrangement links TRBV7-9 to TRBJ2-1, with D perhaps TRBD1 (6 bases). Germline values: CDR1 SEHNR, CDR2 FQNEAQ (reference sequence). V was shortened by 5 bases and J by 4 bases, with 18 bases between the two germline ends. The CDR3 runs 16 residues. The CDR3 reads CASSLQQGMGYNEQFF. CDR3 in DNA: TGTGCCAGCAGCCTCCAACAGGGAATGGGTTACAATGAGCAGTTCTTC.

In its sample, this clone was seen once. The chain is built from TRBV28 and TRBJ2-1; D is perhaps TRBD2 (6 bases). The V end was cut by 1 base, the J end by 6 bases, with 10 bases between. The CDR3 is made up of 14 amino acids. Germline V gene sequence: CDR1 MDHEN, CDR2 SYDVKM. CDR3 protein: CASSLLAEVNEQFF. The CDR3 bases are TGTGCCAGCAGTTTATTAGCGGAGGTCAATGAGCAGTTCTTC.